The 21 T cell receptor beta chains listed next were all sequenced from one sample in a study of shared clonotypes between healthy human individuals. Some clones are missing from TCRdb's copy, which holds only in-frame ones; the method was immunoSEQ multiplex PCR. Of 1.5 million to 1.9 million clones in the sample, around 98% are singletons; the top ten hold around 0.45%. The material sequenced was naive CD4+ T cells sorted from blood. Subset in this sample: CD45RA+ positively selected. These receptors came from a man aged 30 to 45 in good health.

The chain joins TRBV28 to TRBJ2-5; 12 bases line up with TRBD2. After removal of 5 bases from V and 6 bases from J, the junction contained 10 bases not matched to a gene. The CDR3 totals 16 residues. Germline CDR1 reads MDHEN; CDR2 reads SYDVKM. The CDR3 DNA sequence: TGTGCCAGCAGTCTAGCGGGAGGGCCGATGATAAAGACCCAGTACTTC. Its protein product is CASSLAGGPMIKTQYF.

V and J are TRBV5-1 and TRBJ1-4; possibly TRBD1 for D (5 bases). There are 19 residues in the CDR3. CDR1 is SGHRS and CDR2 is YFSETQ in the germline V gene. V was clipped by 0 bases and J by 3 bases, with 21 bases between them. This chain's CDR3 is CASSLAPGQLTPANEKLFF. The CDR3 DNA reads TGCGCCAGCAGCTTGGCCCCGGGGCAGCTAACCCCAGCTAATGAAAAACTGTTTTTT.

V and J are TRBV10-1 and TRBJ2-7, with D possibly being TRBD1 (7 bases). From germline, CDR1 is WNHNN and CDR2 SYGVQD (reference sequence). CDR3 length: 14 residues. The ends were cut back, 3 bases at V and 3 bases at J, with 12 bases in the middle. The CDR3 DNA follows: TGCGCCAGCAGTGAAACCAGGGGGGTCTACGAGCAGTACTTC. Its translation is CASSETRGVYEQYF.

V and J are TRBV6-6 and TRBJ2-3, with 9 bases aligning to TRBD2. The V gene's germline CDR1 is MNHNY and CDR2 SVGAGI (reference sequence). V dropped 6 bases and J dropped 5; count of bases not matched to a gene: 9. The CDR3 totals 15 residues. CDR3 loop: CASRIAGVRVDTQYF. The CDR3 DNA reads TGTGCCAGCAGAATAGCGGGAGTGAGGGTAGATACGCAGTATTTT.

This chain connects TRBV18 to TRBJ1-2; a weak D match, TRBD1 (6 bases). The ends were cut back, 1 base at V and 4 bases at J, with 10 bases in the middle. Germline V lookup: CDR1 KGHSH, CDR2 LQKENI. CDR3 length: 14 amino acids. The DNA of the CDR3 is TGTGCCAGCTCACCACAGGGGGAGCCCTATGGCTACACCTTC. This gives the protein CASSPQGEPYGYTF.

Points on this clone: One junction end does not reproduce the germline sequence, and a read error may be involved. V is TRBV7-3 and J is TRBJ2-1, with D possibly called TRBD1 or TRBD2 (5 bases each). The CDR3 covers 18 residues. Germline V gives CDR1 SGHTA, CDR2 FQGTGA. The CDR3 reads CASSITTSGAHRAREQFF. The CDR3 DNA sequence: TGTGCCAGCAGCATAACTACTAGTGGGGCCCACCGAGCCCGCGAGCAGTTCTTC.

V is TRBV5-1 and J is TRBJ2-1, with D hard to call. The germline V and J ends were trimmed by 2 bases and 6 bases, with 6 bases remaining between them. The CDR3 spans 12 residues. CDR1 is SGHRS, CDR2 YFSETQ, per germline. Written as DNA, the CDR3 is TGCGCCAGCAGCTTTGACGGCAATGAGCAGTTCTTC. Translation gives CASSFDGNEQFF.

The chain carries TRBV19 and TRBJ2-1, with D perhaps TRBD1 (7 bases). Germline CDR1 reads LNHDA; CDR2 reads SQIVND (reference sequence). The V and J ends lost 2 bases and 6 bases respectively, with 11 bases between them. CDR3 length: 14 residues. The CDR3 DNA reads as TGTGCCAGTAGTATACGTCAGGGGGGCAATGAGCAGTTCTTC. This translates into CASSIRQGGNEQFF.

The J gene is TRBJ1-1, the V gene TRBV5-1, with a tentative D call TRBD1 (5 bases). CDR3 size: 20 residues. The germline V and J ends were trimmed by 2 bases and 0 bases, with 26 bases remaining between them. Per the germline V gene, CDR1 is SGHRS and CDR2 is YFSETQ. CDR3 coding DNA: TGCGCCAGCAGCTTACGGGGCCGAACAGTTGTCGCCCATATGAACACTGAAGCTTTCTTT. Translating gives CASSLRGRTVVAHMNTEAFF.

The V gene is TRBV11-2, the J gene TRBJ2-2, with D tentatively TRBD1 (5 bases). V lost 6 bases and J lost 3, with 11 bases in between. From germline, CDR1 is SGHAT and CDR2 FQNNGV. The CDR3 sequence is 14 residues long. The CDR3 here is CASRRQGYTGELFF. The CDR3 coding sequence is TGTGCCAGCAGGCGGCAGGGCTACACCGGGGAGCTGTTTTTT.

The chain links TRBV5-4 to TRBJ2-1; the D is unclear. The ends were cut back, 0 bases at V and 6 bases at J, with 19 bases in the middle. Per the germline V gene, CDR1 is SGHNT and CDR2 is YYREEE (reference sequence). The CDR3 loop spans 17 amino acids. The CDR3 here is CASSLAQNSKRANEQFF. CDR3 DNA sequence: TGTGCCAGCAGCTTGGCCCAAAATTCCAAAAGGGCCAATGAGCAGTTCTTC.

J is TRBJ2-6 and V is TRBV18, with D tentatively TRBD2 (6 bases). The CDR3 is 19 amino acids. Trimming left V 4 bases short and J 4 bases short, with 23 bases between. Germline-derived CDR1 and CDR2 are KGHSH and LQKENI. Written as DNA, the CDR3 is TGTGCCAGCTCACTTTACTTCGGGACTCCAGGAGCCGGGGCCAACGTCCTGACTTTC. This encodes CASSLYFGTPGAGANVLTF.

The genes are TRBV12-5 and TRBJ1-1; no definite D call. CDR1 is LGHNT, CDR2 FRNRAP, per germline. This CDR3 region has 9 residues. CDR3 in amino acids: CVGDTEAFF. The CDR3, as DNA: TGTGTCGGTGACACTGAAGCTTTCTTT.

The CDR3 spells CASSILAGTQYF. The CDR3 DNA follows: TGTGCCAGTAGTATACTGGCGGGTACGCAGTATTTT. The gene calls are TRBV19 and TRBJ2-3, with D possibly TRBD2 on 5 matching bases. Germline V lookup: CDR1 LNHDA, CDR2 SQIVND (reference sequence). The CDR3 runs to 12 residues. V was pared by 2 bases and J by 8 bases, with 8 bases between. The full variable domain, its missing parts supplied by reference TRBV19 and TRBJ2-3, is DGGITQSPKYLFRKEGQNVTLSCEQNLNHDAMYWYRQDPGQGLRLIYYSQIVNDFQKGDIAEGYSVSREKKESFPLTVTSAQKNPTAFYLCASSILAGTQYFGPGTRLTVL.

This clone was detected only once. The chain uses TRBV5-8 and TRBJ1-5, with 7 bases aligning to TRBD1. The germline V gene encodes CDR1 SGHTS and CDR2 YDEGEE. The CDR3 spans 14 residues. Trimming cost V 0 bases and J 7 bases; bases outside gene matches: 4. The CDR3 DNA sequence: TGTGCCAGCAGCTTGGAAGGGGGCCGGCAGCCCCAGCATTTT. It yields the protein CASSLEGGRQPQHF.

A single count supports this clone. The rearrangement joins TRBV28 to TRBJ2-3; D unclear. The CDR3 is 13 residues long. Germline V gene lookup returns CDR1 MDHEN and CDR2 SYDVKM. V lost 3 bases, J lost 5 bases, and 9 bases lay in between. The CDR3 DNA follows: TGTGCCAGCAGTTTGAGAAGGAGAGATACGCAGTATTTT. As protein: CASSLRRRDTQYF.

The rearrangement joins TRBV30 to TRBJ2-7; D is undetermined. This CDR3 has 13 residues. V shed 0 bases and J shed 2 bases, with 8 bases lying between them. In germline, CDR1 is GTSNPN, CDR2 SVGIG (reference sequence). CDR3 bases: TGTGCCTGGAGTGTACTGGGCCCCTACGAGCAGTACTTC. This sequence encodes CAWSVLGPYEQYF.

The gene calls are TRBV4-1 and TRBJ1-5; D gene unclear. Germline V lookup: CDR1 MGHRA, CDR2 YSYEKL. Trimming removed 2 bases at V and 1 base at J, with 6 bases between. CDR3 length: 14 amino acids. The CDR3 sequence: CASSQYVSNQPQHF. As DNA, the CDR3 is TGCGCCAGCAGCCAATATGTCAGCAATCAGCCCCAGCATTTT.

As to this clone: The junction shows a germline mismatch at one end, possibly a read error. The rearrangement links TRBV7-7 to TRBJ2-2; 9 bases are shared with TRBD1. CDR1 is SSHAT and CDR2 is FNYEAQ in the germline V gene (reference sequence). This CDR3 spans 15 amino acids. The CDR3 DNA is TGTGCTAGCAGCGTGGACAGGGGTGGCACCGGGGAGCTGTTTTTT. Amino acid sequence: CASSVDRGGTGELFF.

V and J are TRBV4-1 and TRBJ1-2; 7 bases match TRBD1. Trimming removed 1 base from V and 4 bases from J; junction bases left unmatched: 3. The germline gives CDR1 MGHRA, CDR2 YSYEKL. The CDR3 loop spans 14 amino acids. CDR3 nucleotide sequence: TGCGCCAGCAGCCAAGGTAACAGGGGCTATGGCTACACCTTC. This codes for CASSQGNRGYGYTF.

This chain links TRBV25-1 with TRBJ2-7; D remains ambiguous. The CDR3 loop spans 12 amino acids. Between the trimmed V and J ends, which lost 6 bases and 0 bases, there was a span of 6 bases. Germline V gene sequence: CDR1 MGHDK, CDR2 SYGVNS. The DNA of the CDR3 is TGTGCCAGCAGGACCGCCTCCTACGAGCAGTACTTC. The encoded protein is CASRTASYEQYF.